This T cell receptor (beta chain) was obtained from a study of blood T cell repertoires in COVID-19. For the study at large: In each case, the material was cDNA or gDNA derived from T cells, B-cell-depleted T cells, or PBMCs.

Trimming shortened V by 5 bases and J by 2 bases, and 14 bases separated the two germline ends. Germline CDR1 is SGHTA and CDR2 is FQGTGA. CDR3 length: 15 residues. Sequenced by immunoSEQ multiplex PCR; TCRdb stores in-frame clones only, minus some. The sample carries about 310,000 clones, 70% to 90% recorded once. The genes are TRBV7-3 and TRBJ2-3; perhaps TRBD1 as D (5 bases). Specimen: PBMCs or T cells enriched from blood (not recorded which). The TCR comes from a woman aged 35 to 49 who had recovered from COVID-19. The CDR3 region has the DNA TGTGCCAGCAGCCAGACAGTGGGTCTCACAGATACGCAGTATTTT. Its translation: CASSQTVGLTDTQYF.